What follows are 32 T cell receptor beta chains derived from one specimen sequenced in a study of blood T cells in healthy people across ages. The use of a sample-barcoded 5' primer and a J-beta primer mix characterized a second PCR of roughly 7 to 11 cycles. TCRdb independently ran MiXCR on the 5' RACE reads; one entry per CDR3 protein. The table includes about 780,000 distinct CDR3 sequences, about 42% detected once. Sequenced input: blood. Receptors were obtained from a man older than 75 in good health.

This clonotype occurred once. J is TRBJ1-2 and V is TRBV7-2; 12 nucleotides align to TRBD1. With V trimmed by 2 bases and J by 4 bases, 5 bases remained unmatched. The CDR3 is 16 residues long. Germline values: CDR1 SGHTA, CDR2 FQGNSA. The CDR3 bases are TGTGCCAGCAGCTTAACCGGGACAGGGGGCTTCTATGGCTACACCTTC. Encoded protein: CASSLTGTGGFYGYTF.

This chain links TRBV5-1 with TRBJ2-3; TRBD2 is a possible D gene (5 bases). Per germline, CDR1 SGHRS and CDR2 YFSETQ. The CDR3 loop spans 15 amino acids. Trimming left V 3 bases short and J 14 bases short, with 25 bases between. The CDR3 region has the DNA TGCGCCAGCAGCTCCACCTTTCTTCTAGCCGGATACGCGTATTTT. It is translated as CASSSTFLLAGYAYF.

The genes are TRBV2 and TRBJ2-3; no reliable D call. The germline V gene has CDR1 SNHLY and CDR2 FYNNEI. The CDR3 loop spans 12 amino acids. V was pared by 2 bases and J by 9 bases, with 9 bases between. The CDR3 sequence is CASSERVKTQYF. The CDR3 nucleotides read TGTGCCAGCAGTGAAAGGGTCAAGACGCAGTATTTT.

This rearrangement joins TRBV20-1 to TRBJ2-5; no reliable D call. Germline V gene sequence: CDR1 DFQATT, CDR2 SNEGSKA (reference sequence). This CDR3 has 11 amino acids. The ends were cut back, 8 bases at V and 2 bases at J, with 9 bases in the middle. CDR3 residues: CSTDGQETQYF. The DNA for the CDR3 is TGCAGTACAGACGGACAAGAGACCCAGTACTTC.

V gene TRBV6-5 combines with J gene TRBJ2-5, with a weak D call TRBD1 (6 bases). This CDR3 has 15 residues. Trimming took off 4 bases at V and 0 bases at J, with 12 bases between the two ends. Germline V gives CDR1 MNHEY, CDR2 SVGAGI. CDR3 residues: CASSSGQMYQETQYF. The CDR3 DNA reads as TGTGCCAGCAGTTCGGGACAAATGTACCAAGAGACCCAGTACTTC.

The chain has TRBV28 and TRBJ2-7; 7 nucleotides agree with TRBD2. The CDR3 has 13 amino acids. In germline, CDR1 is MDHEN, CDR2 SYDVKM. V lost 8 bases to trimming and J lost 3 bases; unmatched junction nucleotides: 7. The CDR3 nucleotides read TGTGCCAGCGCGAGCCCGGGAGGCTACGAGCAGTACTTC. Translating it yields CASASPGGYEQYF.

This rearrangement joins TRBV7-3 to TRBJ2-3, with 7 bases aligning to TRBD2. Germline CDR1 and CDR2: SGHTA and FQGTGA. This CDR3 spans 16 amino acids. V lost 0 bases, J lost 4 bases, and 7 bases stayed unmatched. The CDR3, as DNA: TGTGCCAGCAGCTTAACGGGGGGGAGGGGAGCAGATACGCAGTATTTT. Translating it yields CASSLTGGRGADTQYF. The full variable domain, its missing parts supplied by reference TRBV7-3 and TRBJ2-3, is GAGVSQTPSNKVTEKGKYVELRCDPISGHTALYWYRQSLGQGPEFLIYFQGTGAADDSGLPNDRFFAVRPEGSVSTLKIQRTERGDSAVYLCASSLTGGRGADTQYFGPGTRLTVL.

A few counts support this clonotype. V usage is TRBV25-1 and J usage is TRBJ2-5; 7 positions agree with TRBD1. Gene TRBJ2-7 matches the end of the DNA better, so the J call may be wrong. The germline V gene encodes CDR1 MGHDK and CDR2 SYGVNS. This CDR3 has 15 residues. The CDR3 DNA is TGTGCCAGCAGGTCGACAGGGCTACTGTCCTACGAGCAGTACTTC. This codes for CASRSTGLLSYEQYF.

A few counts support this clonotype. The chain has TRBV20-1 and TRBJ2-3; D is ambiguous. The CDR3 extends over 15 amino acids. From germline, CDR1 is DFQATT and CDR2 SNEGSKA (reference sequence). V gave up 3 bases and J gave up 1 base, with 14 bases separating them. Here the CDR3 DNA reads TGCAGTGCTAGTCGGCAGGACCCGCGCACAGATACGCAGTATTTT. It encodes CSASRQDPRTDTQYF.

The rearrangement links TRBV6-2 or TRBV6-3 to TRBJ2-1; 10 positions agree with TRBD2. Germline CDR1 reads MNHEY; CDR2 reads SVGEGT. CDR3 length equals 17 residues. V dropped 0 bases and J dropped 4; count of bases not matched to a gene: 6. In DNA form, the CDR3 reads TGTGCCAGCAGTTACTCCCCTAGCGGGGGCTTATACAATGAGCAGTTCTTC. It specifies CASSYSPSGGLYNEQFF.

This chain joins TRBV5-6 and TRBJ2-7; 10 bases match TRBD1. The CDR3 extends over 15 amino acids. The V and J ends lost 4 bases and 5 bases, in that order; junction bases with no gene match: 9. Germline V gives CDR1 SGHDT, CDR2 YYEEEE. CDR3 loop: CASSLWDRGANEQYF. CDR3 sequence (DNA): TGTGCCAGCAGCCTGTGGGACAGGGGAGCCAACGAGCAGTACTTC.

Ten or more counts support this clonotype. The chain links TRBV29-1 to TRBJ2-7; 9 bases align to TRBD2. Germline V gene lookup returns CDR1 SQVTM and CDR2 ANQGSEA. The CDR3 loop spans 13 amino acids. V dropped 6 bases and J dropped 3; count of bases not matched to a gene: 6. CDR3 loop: CSVWGTSSYEQYF. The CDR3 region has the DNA TGCAGCGTATGGGGGACTAGCAGCTACGAGCAGTACTTC.

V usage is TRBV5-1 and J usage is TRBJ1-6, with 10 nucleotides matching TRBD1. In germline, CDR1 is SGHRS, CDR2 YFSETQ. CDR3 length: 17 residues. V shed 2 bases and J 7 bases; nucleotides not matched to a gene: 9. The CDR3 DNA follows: TGCGCCAGCAGCTTTGGTACGGGACAGGGGTTGAATTCACCCCTCCACTTT. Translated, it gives CASSFGTGQGLNSPLHF.

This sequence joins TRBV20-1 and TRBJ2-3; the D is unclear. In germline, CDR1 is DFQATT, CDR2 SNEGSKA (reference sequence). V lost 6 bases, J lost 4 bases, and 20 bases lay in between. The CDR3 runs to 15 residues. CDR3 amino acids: CSATKSSAIADTQYF. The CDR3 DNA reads TGCAGTGCCACCAAAAGCAGCGCTATTGCAGATACGCAGTATTTT.

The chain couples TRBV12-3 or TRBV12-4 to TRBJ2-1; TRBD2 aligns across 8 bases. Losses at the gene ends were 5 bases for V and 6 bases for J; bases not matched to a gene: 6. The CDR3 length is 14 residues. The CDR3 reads CASSVGLVGNEQFF. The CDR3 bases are TGTGCCAGCAGTGTGGGACTAGTCGGCAATGAGCAGTTCTTC.

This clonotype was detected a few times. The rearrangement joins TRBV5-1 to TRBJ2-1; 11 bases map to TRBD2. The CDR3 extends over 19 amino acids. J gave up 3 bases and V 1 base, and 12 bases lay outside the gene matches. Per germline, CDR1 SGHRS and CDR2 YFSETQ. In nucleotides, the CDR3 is TGCGCCAGCAGCTTGTCTCAAGTCACTAGCGGGAGATACTACAATGAGCAGTTCTTC. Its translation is CASSLSQVTSGRYYNEQFF.

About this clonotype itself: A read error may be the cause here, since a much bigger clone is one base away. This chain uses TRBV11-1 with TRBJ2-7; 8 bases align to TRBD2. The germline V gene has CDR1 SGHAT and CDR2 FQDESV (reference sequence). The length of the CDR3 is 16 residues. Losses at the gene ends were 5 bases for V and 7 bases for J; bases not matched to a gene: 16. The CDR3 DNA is TGTGCCAGCAGCGACCGTAGCGGGAAAGACTACAATGAGCAGTACTTC. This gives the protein CASSDRSGKDYNEQYF.

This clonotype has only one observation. The CDR3 region is CASTPRSTDTQYF. CDR3 nucleotides: TGTGCCAGCACCCCCCGGAGCACAGATACGCAGTATTTT. The chain employs TRBV12-3 or TRBV12-4 and TRBJ2-3, with D unclear. Trimming took off 7 bases at V and 0 bases at J, with 8 bases between the two ends. The CDR3 is 13 residues long.

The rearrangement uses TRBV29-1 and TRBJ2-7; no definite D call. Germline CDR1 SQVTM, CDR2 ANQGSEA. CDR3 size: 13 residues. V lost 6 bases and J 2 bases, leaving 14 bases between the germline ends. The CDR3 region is CSVIRQEAYEQYF. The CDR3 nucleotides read TGCAGCGTCATAAGACAAGAAGCCTACGAGCAGTACTTC.

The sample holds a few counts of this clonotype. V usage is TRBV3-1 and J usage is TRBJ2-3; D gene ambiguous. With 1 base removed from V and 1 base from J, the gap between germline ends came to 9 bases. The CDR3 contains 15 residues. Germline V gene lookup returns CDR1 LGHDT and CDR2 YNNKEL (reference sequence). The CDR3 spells CASSQVPGRTDTQYF. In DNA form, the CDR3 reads TGTGCCAGCAGCCAAGTCCCCGGGCGCACAGATACGCAGTATTTT.

The CDR3 nucleotides read TGTGCCAGCAGTTTTTTTAGAAGTGACAATGAGCAGTTCTTC. Translating it yields CASSFFRSDNEQFF. This rearrangement joins TRBV27 to TRBJ2-1; D is unclear. The CDR3 has 14 residues. Per the germline V gene, CDR1 is MNHEY and CDR2 is SMNVEV (reference sequence). V lost 3 bases to trimming and J lost 5 bases, with 11 bases between them.

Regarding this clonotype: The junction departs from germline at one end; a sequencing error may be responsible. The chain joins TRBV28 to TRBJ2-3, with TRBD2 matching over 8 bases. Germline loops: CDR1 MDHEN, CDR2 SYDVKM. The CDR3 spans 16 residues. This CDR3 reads CASSLLLAASTETQYF. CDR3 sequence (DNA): TGTGCCAGCAGTTTATTACTAGCGGCTAGCACAGAGACGCAGTATTTT.

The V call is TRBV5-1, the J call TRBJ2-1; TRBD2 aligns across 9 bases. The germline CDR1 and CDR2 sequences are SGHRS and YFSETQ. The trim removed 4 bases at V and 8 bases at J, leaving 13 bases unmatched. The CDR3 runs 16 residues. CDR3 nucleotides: TGCGCCAGCAGCCTTACCGGGACTAGCTATGCTGATGAGCAGTTCTTC. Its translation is CASSLTGTSYADEQFF.

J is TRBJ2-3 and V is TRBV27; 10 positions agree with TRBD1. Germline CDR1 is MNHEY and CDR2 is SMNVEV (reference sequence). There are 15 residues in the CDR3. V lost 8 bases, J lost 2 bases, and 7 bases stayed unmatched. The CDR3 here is CASLLTGGYTDTQYF. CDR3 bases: TGTGCCAGCCTCCTGACAGGGGGCTACACAGATACGCAGTATTTT.

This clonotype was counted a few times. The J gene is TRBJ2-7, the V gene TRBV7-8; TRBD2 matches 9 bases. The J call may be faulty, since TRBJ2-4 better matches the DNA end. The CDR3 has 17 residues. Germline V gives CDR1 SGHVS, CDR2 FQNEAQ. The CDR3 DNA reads TGTGCCAGCAGCTTTGGGCTAGCGGGAAGGGGGTTGCACATTCAGTACTTC. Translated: CASSFGLAGRGLHIQYF.

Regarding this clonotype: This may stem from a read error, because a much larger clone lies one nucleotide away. The CDR3 DNA is TGCAGCGTTGGAGCTACGAGCAGGGTTCCCTACGAGCAGTACTTC. Translated: CSVGATSRVPYEQYF. The chain employs TRBV29-1 and TRBJ2-7; a possible D gene is TRBD1 (5 bases). V lost 4 bases to trimming and J lost 2 bases, with 18 bases between them. The V gene's germline CDR1 is SQVTM and CDR2 ANQGSEA. The CDR3 consists of 15 residues.

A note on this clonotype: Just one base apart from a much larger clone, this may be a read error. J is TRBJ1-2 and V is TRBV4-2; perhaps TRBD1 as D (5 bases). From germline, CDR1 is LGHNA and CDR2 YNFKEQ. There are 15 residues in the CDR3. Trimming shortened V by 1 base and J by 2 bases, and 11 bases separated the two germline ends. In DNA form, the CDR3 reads TGTGCCAGCAGCCAAGGACCCGGGGGGAACTATGGCTACACCTTC. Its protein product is CASSQGPGGNYGYTF.

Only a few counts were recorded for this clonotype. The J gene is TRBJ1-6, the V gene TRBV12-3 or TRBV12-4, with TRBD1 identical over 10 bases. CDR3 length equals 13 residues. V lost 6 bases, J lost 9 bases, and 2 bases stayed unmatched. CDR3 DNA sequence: TGTGCCAGCAGCGGGACAGGGGTTTCACCCCTCCACTTT. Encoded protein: CASSGTGVSPLHF.

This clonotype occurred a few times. The CDR3 is CSGEASRGTAAIQYF. Here the CDR3 DNA reads TGCAGTGGCGAGGCCTCCAGGGGAACAGCAGCCATTCAGTACTTC. The genes are TRBV20-1 and TRBJ2-4, with a tentative D call TRBD1 (6 bases). With 7 bases removed from V and 9 bases from J, the gap between germline ends came to 25 bases. CDR3 length: 15 residues. CDR1 and CDR2 (germline): DFQATT, SNEGSKA (reference sequence).

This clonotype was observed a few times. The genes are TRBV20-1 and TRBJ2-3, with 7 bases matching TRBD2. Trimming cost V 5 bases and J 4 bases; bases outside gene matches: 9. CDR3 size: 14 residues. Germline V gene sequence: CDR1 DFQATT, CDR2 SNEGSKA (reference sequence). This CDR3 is CSAEFATSPDTQYF. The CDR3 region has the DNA TGCAGTGCTGAGTTTGCGACTAGCCCAGATACGCAGTATTTT.

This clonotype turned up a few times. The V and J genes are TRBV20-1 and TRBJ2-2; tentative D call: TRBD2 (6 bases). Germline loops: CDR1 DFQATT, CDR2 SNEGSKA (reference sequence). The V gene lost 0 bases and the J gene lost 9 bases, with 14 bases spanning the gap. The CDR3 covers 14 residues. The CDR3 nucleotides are TGCAGTGCTAGAGACCCGGGACTCGGATGGGAGCTGTTTTTT. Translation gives CSARDPGLGWELFF.

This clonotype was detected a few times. In DNA, the CDR3 is TGCAGTGCTAGAGAAACCGTAGGTTCACCCCTCCACTTT. This codes for CSARETVGSPLHF. The chain employs TRBV20-1 and TRBJ1-6; D ambiguous. This CDR3 spans 13 amino acids. Germline CDR1 reads DFQATT; CDR2 reads SNEGSKA (reference sequence). With 0 bases removed from V and 9 bases from J, the gap between germline ends came to 9 bases.